This paragraph covers one T cell receptor (beta chain) sequence. This clone was seen a handful of times. The antigen it recognizes is unknown. No quality values exist for individual bases; no much larger clone is one base distant. The data derive from a study of blood T cell repertoires in COVID-19 (dated by TCRdb to about 2020). Background for the entire study: Collaborator samples came from the United States, Italy and Spain and covered acute and convalescent phases of COVID-19. The prospective study material was composed of cDNA or gDNA derived from T cells, B-cell-depleted T cells, or PBMCs. Subjects who had been exposed to COVID-19, were actively infected with it, or had recovered from it provided the deeply sampled blood TCRbeta repertoires that made up the dataset. The repertoires were made available in a free public database intended to serve as a resource for research on the immune response to SARS-CoV-2. Samples were obtained from the ongoing ImmuneRACE study (first 160 participants) and from over 1,000 subjects provided by 6 global collaborators. The sample metadata nearly always contained a de-identified subject ID, COVID-19 status, age in years and sex. Where available, HLA class I and class II types were obtained from metadata supplied by the sample provider rather than from assay-based typing.

Including cysteine and phenylalanine, the CDR3 has 14 amino acids. Only the CDR3 DNA is retained, 42 bases long and in frame from the first base. For CDR1 and CDR2, the germline V gene (reference sequence) lists LNHDA and SQIVND. V and J lose 2 bases and 4 bases, and a span of 8 bases separates them. What the research found in general, with its limitations: How much clinical and demographic metadata was included differed by source and by participant, and the metadata was provided uncurated.

Each collaborating institution followed its own protocols to collect whole blood in K2EDTA tubes. For TCRbeta analysis, collaborators shipped samples in one of three forms: frozen whole blood, isolated PBMCs, or DNA extracted from either of those sample types. The immunoSEQ Assay, a bias-controlled multiplex PCR, was used to amplify TCRbeta CDR3 regions from genomic DNA. As for how the authors treated the data: The number of nucleated cells in each sample was estimated by amplification of reference gene primers within the assay. To quantify the absolute abundance of each unique TCRbeta CDR3 rearrangement, sequence reads were collapsed and filtered. For each sample, productive Simpson clonality was calculated as the square root of Simpson's diversity index over productive rearrangements. Drawn from immuneACCESS, this table holds only the in-frame rearrangements with V and J called that TCRdb kept. Clones are partly lost; checked studies trace under half to an unresolved V gene and leave the rest unexplained. V and J calls and clone size are given by that table; D and trimming were obtained from the DNA. In all, the sample holds under 500,000 clones, and around 89% of those were seen once. Clones ranked in the top ten supply 4.3% of the sample.

Here the chain combines TRBV19 and TRBJ2-2; 6 matching bases give a weak D call of TRBD1. This sequence originates from a woman in her twenties or thirties with acute or convalescent COVID-19. Sample: peripheral blood. Here is the DNA: TGTGCCAGTAGTATAACAGGGCGCACCGGGGAGCTGTTTTTT. This gives the protein CASSITGRTGELFF.